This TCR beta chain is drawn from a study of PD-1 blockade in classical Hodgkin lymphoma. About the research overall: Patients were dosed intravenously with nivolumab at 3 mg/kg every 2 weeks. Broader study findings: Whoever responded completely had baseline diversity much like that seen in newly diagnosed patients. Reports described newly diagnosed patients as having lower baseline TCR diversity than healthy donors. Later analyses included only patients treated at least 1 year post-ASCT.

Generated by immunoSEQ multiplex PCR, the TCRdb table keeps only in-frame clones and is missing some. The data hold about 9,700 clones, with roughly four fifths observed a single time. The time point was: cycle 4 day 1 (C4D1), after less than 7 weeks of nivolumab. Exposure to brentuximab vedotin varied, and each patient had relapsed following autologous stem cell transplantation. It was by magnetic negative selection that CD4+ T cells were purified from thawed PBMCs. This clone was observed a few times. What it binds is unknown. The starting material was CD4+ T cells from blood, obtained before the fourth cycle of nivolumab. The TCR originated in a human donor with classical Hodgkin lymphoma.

This CDR3 is CAISSDRGRKNIQYF. CDR3 DNA: TGTGCCATCAGCAGCGACAGGGGGCGCAAAAACATTCAGTACTTC. The chain uses TRBV10-3 and TRBJ2-4, with 10 bases matching TRBD1. Germline-derived CDR1 and CDR2 are ENHRY and SYGVKD. The trim removed 6 bases at V and 3 bases at J, leaving 5 bases unmatched. The CDR3 loop spans 15 amino acids.